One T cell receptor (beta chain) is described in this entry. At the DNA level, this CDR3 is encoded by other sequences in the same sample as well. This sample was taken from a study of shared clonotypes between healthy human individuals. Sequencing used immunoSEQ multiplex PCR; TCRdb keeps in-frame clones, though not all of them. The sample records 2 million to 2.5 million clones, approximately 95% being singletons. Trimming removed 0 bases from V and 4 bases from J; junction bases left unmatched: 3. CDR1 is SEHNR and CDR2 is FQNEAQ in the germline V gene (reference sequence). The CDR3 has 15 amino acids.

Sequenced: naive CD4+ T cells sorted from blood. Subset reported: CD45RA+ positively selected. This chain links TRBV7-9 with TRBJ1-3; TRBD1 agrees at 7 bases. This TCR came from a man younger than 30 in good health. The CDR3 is CASSLAGTAGNTIYF. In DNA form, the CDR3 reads TGTGCCAGCAGCTTAGCCGGGACAGCGGGAAACACCATATATTTT.